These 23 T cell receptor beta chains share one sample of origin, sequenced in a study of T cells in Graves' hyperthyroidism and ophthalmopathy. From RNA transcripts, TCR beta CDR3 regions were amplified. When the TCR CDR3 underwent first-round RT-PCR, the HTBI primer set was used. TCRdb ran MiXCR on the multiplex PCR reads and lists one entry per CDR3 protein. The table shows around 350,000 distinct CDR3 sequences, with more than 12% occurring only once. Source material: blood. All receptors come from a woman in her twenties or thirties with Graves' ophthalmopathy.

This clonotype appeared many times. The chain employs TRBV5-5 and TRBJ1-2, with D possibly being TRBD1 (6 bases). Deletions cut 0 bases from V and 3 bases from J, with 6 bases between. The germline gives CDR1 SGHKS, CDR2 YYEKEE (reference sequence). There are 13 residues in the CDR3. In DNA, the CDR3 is TGTGCCAGCAGCTTGGCAGGGGACTATGGCTACACCTTC. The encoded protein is CASSLAGDYGYTF.

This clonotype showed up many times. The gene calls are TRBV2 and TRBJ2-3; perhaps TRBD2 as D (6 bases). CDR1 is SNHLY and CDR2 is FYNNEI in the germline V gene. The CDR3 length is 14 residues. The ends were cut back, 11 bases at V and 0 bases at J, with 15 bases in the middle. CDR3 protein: CASRPGTSTDTQYF. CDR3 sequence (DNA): TGTGCCTCTCGACCCGGGACTAGCACAGATACGCAGTATTTT.

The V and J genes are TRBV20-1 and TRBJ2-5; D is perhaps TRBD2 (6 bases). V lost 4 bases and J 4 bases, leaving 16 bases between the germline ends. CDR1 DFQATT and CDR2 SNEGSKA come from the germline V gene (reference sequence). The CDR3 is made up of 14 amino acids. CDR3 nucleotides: TGCAGTGCTACCGAACCCGCGACTAGAGAGACCCAGTACTTC. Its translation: CSATEPATRETQYF.

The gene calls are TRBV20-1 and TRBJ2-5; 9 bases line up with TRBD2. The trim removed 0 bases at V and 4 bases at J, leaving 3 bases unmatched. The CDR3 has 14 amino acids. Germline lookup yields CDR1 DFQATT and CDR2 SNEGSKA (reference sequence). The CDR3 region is CSARDPRGGETQYF. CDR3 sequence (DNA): TGCAGTGCTAGAGATCCGCGGGGGGGAGAGACCCAGTACTTC.

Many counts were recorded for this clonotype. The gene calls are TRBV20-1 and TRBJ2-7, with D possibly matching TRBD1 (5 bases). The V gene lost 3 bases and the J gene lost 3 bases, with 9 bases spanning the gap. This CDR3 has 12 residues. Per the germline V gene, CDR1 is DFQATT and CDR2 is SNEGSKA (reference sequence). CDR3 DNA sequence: TGCAGTGCTAGGGTCCAGGGCTACGAGCAGTACTTC. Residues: CSARVQGYEQYF.

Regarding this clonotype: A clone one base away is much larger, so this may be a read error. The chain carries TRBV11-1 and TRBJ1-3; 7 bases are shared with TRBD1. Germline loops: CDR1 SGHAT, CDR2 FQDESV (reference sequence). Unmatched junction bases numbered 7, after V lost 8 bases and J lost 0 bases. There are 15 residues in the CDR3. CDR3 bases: TGTGCCAGCGGCCTGGGACAGCCCTCTGGAAACACCATATATTTT. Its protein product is CASGLGQPSGNTIYF. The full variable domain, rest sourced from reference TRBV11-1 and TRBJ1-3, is EAEVAQSPRYKITEKSQAVAFWCDPISGHATLYWYRQILGQGPELLVQFQDESVVDDSQLPKDRFSAERLKGVDSTLKIQPAELGDSAMYLCASGLGQPSGNTIYFGEGSWLTVV.

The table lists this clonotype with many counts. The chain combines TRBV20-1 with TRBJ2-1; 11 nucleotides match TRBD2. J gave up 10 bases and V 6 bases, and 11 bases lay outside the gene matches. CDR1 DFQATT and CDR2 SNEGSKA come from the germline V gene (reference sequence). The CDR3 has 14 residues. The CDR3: CSAPLAGGGWEQFF. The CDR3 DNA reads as TGCAGTGCACCCCTAGCGGGGGGAGGTTGGGAGCAGTTCTTC.

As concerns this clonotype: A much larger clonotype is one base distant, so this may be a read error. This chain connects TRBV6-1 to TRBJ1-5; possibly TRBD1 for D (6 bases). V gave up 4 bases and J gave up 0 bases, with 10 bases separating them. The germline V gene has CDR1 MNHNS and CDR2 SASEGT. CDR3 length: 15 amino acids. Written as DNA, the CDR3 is TGTGCCAGCAGTGCCCAGACAGGTAGCAATCAGCCCCAGCATTTT. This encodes CASSAQTGSNQPQHF.

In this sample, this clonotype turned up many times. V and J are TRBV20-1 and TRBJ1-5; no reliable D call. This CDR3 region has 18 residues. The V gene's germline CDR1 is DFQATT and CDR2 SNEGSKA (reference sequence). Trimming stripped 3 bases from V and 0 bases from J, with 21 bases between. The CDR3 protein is CSARSRRSLRSSNQPQHF. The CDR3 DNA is TGCAGTGCTAGGTCTCGACGGAGTCTGAGGAGTAGCAATCAGCCCCAGCATTTT.

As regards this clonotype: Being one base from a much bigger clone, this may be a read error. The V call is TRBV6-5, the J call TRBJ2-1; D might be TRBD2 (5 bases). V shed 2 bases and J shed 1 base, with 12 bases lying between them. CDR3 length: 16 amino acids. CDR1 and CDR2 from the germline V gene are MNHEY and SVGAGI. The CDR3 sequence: CASSYVPSLSYNEQFF. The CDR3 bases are TGTGCCAGCAGTTACGTGCCTAGCCTATCCTACAATGAGCAGTTCTTC.

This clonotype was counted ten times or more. CDR3 nucleotides: TGTGCCTCCTGGCTAGGGACGGGGGCCTACAATGAGCAGTTCTTC. Translating gives CASWLGTGAYNEQFF. V gene TRBV12-5 combines with J gene TRBJ2-1, with D tentatively TRBD2 (6 bases). The germline gives CDR1 LGHNT, CDR2 FRNRAP. This CDR3 is built from 15 residues.

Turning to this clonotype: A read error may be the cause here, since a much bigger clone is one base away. The CDR3 DNA follows: TGCAGTGCTGGGGAGACAGATACGCAGTATTTT. Translated: CSAGETDTQYF. The genes are TRBV20-1 and TRBJ2-3; a weak D match, TRBD2 (5 bases). V lost 5 bases, J lost 3 bases, and 6 bases lay in between. Germline CDR1 DFQATT, CDR2 SNEGSKA (reference sequence). CDR3 length: 11 residues.

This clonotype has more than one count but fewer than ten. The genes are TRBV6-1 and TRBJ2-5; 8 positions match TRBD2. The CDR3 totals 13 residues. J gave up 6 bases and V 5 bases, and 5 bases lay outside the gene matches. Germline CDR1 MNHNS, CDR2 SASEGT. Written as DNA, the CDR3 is TGTGCCAGCAGTCCCCTAGCGGGTCAGACCCAGTACTTC. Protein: CASSPLAGQTQYF.

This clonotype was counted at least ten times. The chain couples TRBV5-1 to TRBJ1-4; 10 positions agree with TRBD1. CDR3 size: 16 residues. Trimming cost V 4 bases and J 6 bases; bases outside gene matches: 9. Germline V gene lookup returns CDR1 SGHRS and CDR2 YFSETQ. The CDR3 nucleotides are TGCGCCAGCAGCCCGGCCACGACAGGGGGCGATGAAAAACTGTTTTTT. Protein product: CASSPATTGGDEKLFF.

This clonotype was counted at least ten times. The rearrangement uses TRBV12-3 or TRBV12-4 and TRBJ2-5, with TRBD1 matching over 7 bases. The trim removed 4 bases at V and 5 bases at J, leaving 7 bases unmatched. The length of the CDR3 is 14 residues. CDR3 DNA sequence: TGTGCCAGCAGTTCATCGACAGGGACGGAGACCCAGTACTTC. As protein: CASSSSTGTETQYF.

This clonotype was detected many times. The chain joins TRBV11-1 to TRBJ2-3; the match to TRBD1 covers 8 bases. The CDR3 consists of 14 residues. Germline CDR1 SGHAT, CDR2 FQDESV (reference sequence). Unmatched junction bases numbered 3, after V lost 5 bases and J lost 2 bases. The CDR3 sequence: CASSPTGATDTQYF. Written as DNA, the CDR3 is TGTGCCAGCAGCCCGACAGGGGCCACAGATACGCAGTATTTT. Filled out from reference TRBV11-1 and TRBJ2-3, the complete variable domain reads EAEVAQSPRYKITEKSQAVAFWCDPISGHATLYWYRQILGQGPELLVQFQDESVVDDSQLPKDRFSAERLKGVDSTLKIQPAELGDSAMYLCASSPTGATDTQYFGPGTRLTVL.

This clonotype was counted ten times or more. CDR3 sequence reads: CASSLGGARYEQYF. The CDR3 DNA reads TGTGCCAGCAGCTTAGGGGGGGCTCGCTACGAGCAGTACTTC. The chain joins TRBV13 to TRBJ2-7, with a weak D call TRBD1 (6 bases). V was cut by 0 bases and J by 3 bases, with 9 bases left in between. The CDR3 has 14 residues. The V gene's germline CDR1 is PRHDT and CDR2 FYEKMQ (reference sequence). The full variable domain, its missing parts supplied by reference TRBV13 and TRBJ2-7, is AAGVIQSPRHLIKEKRETATLKCYPIPRHDTVYWYQQGPGQDPQFLISFYEKMQSDKGSIPDRFSAQQFSDYHSELNMSSLELGDSALYFCASSLGGARYEQYFGPGTRLTVT.

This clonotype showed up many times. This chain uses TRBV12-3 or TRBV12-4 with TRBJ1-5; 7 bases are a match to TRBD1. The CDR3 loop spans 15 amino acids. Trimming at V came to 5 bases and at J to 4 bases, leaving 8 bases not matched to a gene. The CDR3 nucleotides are TGTGCCAGCAGTCCCCAGACAGGGACGAATCAGCCCCAGCATTTT. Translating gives CASSPQTGTNQPQHF.

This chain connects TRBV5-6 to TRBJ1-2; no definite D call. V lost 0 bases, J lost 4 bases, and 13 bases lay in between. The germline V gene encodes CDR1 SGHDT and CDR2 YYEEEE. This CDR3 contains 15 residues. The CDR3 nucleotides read TGTGCCAGCAGCTTGGTTATATTAGGTGGCTATGGCTACACCTTC. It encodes CASSLVILGGYGYTF.

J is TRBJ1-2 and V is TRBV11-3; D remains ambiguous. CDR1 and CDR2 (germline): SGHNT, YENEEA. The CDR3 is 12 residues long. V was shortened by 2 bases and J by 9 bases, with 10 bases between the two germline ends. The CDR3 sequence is CASSLHEFSYTF. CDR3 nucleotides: TGTGCCAGCAGCTTACACGAATTTAGCTACACCTTC.

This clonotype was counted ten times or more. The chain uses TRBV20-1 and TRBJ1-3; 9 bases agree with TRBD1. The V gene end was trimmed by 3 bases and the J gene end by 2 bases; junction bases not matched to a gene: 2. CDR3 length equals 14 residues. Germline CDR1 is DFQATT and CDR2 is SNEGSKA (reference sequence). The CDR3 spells CSASGTGTGNTIYF. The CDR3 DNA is TGCAGTGCTAGTGGGACAGGGACTGGAAACACCATATATTTT.

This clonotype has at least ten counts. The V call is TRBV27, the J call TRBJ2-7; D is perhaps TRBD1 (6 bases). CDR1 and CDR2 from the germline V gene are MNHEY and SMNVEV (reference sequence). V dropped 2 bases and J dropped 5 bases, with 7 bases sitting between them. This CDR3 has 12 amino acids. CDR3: CASSLGGHEQYF. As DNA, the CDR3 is TGTGCCAGCAGTTTAGGGGGCCACGAGCAGTACTTC.

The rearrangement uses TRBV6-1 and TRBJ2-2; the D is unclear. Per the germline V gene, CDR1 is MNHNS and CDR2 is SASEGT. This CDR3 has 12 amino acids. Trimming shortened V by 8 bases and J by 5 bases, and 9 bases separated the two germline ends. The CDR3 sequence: CASFSYTGELFF. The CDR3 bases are TGTGCCAGCTTCAGTTATACCGGGGAGCTGTTTTTT.